A selection of T cell receptor beta chains follows, all from one sample in a study of cytomegalovirus exposure and HLA in healthy donors. Using immunoSEQ multiplex PCR, the repertoire was profiled, and TCRdb retains in-frame clones only, with some absent. This table has tens of thousands of clones, more than 65% appearing once. The sequencing sample was made of PBMCs. The receptor source for this set is a male donor in good health and CMV-seropositive. Each CDR3 is given with its conserved first and last residue. Fields, in order: V gene, J gene, CDR3 protein.

>TRBV28|TRBJ1-5
CASSGGQGRLQPQHF
>TRBV30|TRBJ1-1
CAWGQGAQSSEAFF
>TRBV7-9|TRBJ1-1
CSSSLGDRADTEAFF
>TRBV5-1|TRBJ2-1
CASSTVGTSGRANEQFF
>TRBV5-4|TRBJ2-3
CATQMGLAGPGVTDTQYF
>TRBV11-2|TRBJ1-2
CASSSEKGGNYGYTF
>TRBV7-9|TRBJ2-5
CSSSLVLGQGASQETQYF
>TRBV7-9|TRBJ2-5
CASSLNQDRDAREQYF
>TRBV7-9|TRBJ1-2
CASSLEGQGRGYTF
>TRBV30|TRBJ1-5
CAWSRADTSNQPQHF
>TRBV30|TRBJ2-7
CAWSVLSGSTHEQYF
>TRBV5-1|TRBJ2-7
CASSLASGPSYEQYF
>TRBV28|TRBJ2-2
CASSLRQTGVTGELFF
>TRBV30|TRBJ2-1
CAWRIRAEQFF
>TRBV7-3|-
CASSSSGTGEQYF
>TRBV15|TRBJ2-7
CATSSQGLATPYEQYF
>TRBV7-9|TRBJ2-2
CASSLASTGGDPGELFF
>TRBV7-7|TRBJ2-1
CASSLGPEGQNEQFF
>TRBV7-3|TRBJ2-2
CASSLGTFGELFF
>TRBV5-6|TRBJ1-1
CASSEALVTEAFF
>TRBV4-1|TRBJ2-4
CASSAPGGKNIQYF
>TRBV19|TRBJ2-3
CASSASGGSTDTQYF
>TRBV7-2|TRBJ1-1
CASSSYPGTEAFF
>TRBV9|TRBJ2-1
CASSAPGLDLPQFF
>TRBV6-1|TRBJ1-1
CASSEAGQPNTEAFF